This is a list of T cell receptor beta chains from one sample in a study of cytotoxic CD8 clonotypes in ibrutinib-treated CLL. Sequencing used immunoSEQ multiplex PCR; TCRdb keeps in-frame clones, though not all of them. The table lists 15,000 to 20,000 clones, about 61% of them singletons, with 25% in the top ten. This specimen consisted of PBMCs, obtained after 12 months of ibrutinib treatment. These receptors all stem from a human donor with chronic lymphocytic leukemia. The CDR3 runs from the conserved cysteine through the conserved F or W. The D gene is left open where the match is weak. Expanded clones get a size class; other rows say once, few or many, or leave the size out.

CASSSPGATQYF	TGTGCCAGCAGTTCCCCGGGCGCTACGCAGTATTTT	TRBV27	12	NA	NA	TRBJ2-3
CASSASGTSVDEQYF	TGCGCCAGCAGCGCCTCCGGGACTAGCGTTGACGAGCAGTACTTC	TRBV5-1	15	few	TRBD2	TRBJ2-7
CASSLGTDYNEQFF	TGCGCCAGCAGCTTAGGGACGGATTACAATGAGCAGTTCTTC	TRBV5-1	14	NA	NA	TRBJ2-1
CASSPGSGTSGSPSYEQYF	TGTGCCAGCAGCCCTGGGTCGGGGACTAGCGGGAGCCCCTCCTACGAGCAGTACTTC	TRBV7-8	19	NA	TRBD2	TRBJ2-7
CASSPLAGQYEQYF	TGTGCCAGCAGCCCCCTGGCGGGACAGTACGAGCAGTACTTC	TRBV11-2	14	NA	NA	TRBJ2-7
CASSPGGGQGNYGYTF	TGTGCCAGCAGCCCGGGGGGGGGACAGGGCAACTATGGCTACACCTTC	TRBV7-8	16	once	TRBD1	TRBJ1-2
CASRPARGGYEQYF	TGTGCCAGCAGGCCTGCCCGGGGAGGCTACGAGCAGTACTTC	TRBV21-1	14	NA	NA	TRBJ2-7
CAISPAGQPTGELFF	TGTGCCATCAGTCCAGCGGGACAACCCACCGGGGAGCTGTTTTTT	TRBV10-3	15	NA	NA	TRBJ2-2
CASSQIVGEQYF	TGTGCCAGCTCGCAGATCGTAGGCGAGCAGTACTTC	TRBV18	12	NA	NA	TRBJ2-7
CASSSLPGTGTQYF	TGTGCCAGCAGCTCCCTCCCGGGAACCGGGACCCAGTACTTC	TRBV7-3	14	NA	NA	TRBJ2-5